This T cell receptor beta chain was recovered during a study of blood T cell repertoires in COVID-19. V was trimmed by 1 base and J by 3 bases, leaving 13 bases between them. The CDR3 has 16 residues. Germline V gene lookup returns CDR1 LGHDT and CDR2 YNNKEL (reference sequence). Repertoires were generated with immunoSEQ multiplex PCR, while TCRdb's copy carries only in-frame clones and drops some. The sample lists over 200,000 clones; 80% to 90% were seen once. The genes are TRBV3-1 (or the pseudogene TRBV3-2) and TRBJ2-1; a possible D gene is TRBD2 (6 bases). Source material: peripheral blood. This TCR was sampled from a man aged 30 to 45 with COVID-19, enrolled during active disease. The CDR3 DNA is TGTGCCAGCAGCCAAGTTGTCGGGAGAGGCTACAATGAGCAGTTCTTC. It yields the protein CASSQVVGRGYNEQFF.